This entry lists 30 T cell receptor beta chains sequenced from one sample in a study of blood T cell repertoires in COVID-19. Sequencing used immunoSEQ multiplex PCR; TCRdb keeps in-frame clones, though not all of them. The repertoire includes about 250,000 clones, 87% of them detected once, and around 3.3% sits in the top ten. Specimen: peripheral blood. These receptors were taken from a man younger than 35 with active or convalescent COVID-19.

The chain couples TRBV19 to TRBJ2-7; tentatively, D is TRBD2 (6 bases). Germline V gene sequence: CDR1 LNHDA, CDR2 SQIVND (reference sequence). V lost 7 bases, J lost 5 bases, and 18 bases lay in between. The CDR3 has 14 amino acids. CDR3 in amino acids: CASKGGSDVNEQYF. As DNA, the CDR3 is TGTGCCAGTAAGGGAGGTAGCGACGTGAACGAGCAGTACTTC.

The chain couples TRBV7-3 to TRBJ1-1, with D possibly matching TRBD1 (6 bases). This CDR3 comprises 13 residues. Per germline, CDR1 SGHTA and CDR2 FQGTGA. V shed 1 base and J shed 10 bases, with 13 bases lying between them. CDR3 nucleotides: TGTGCCAGCAGCTTAAAAAGGGGGGGTGTAGCTTTCTTT. Protein: CASSLKRGGVAFF.

This sequence joins TRBV3-1 (or the pseudogene TRBV3-2) and TRBJ1-2; tentatively, D is TRBD1 (6 bases). Germline CDR1 and CDR2: LGHDT and YNNKEL (reference sequence). CDR3 length: 13 amino acids. With 3 bases removed from V and 8 bases from J, the gap between germline ends came to 13 bases. As DNA, the CDR3 is TGTGCCAGCAGCCAGGACAGATTTTCGGGCTACACCTTC. Amino acids: CASSQDRFSGYTF.

This clone was recorded once. This chain links TRBV18 with TRBJ1-2; TRBD1 might be the D (6 bases). The germline V gene has CDR1 KGHSH and CDR2 LQKENI. Deletions cut 3 bases from V and 2 bases from J, with 13 bases between. The CDR3 spans 15 residues. The CDR3 is CASSPAGQLNYGYTF. The CDR3, as DNA: TGTGCCAGCTCACCCGCCGGACAGTTAAACTATGGCTACACCTTC.

The sample holds one count of this clone. V gene TRBV7-2 combines with J gene TRBJ1-3; D is undetermined. The CDR3 contains 13 residues. Germline V gene sequence: CDR1 SGHTA, CDR2 FQGNSA. The V and J ends lost 8 bases and 1 base respectively, with 9 bases between them. CDR3 DNA sequence: TGTGCCAGCTCGCCACTTTCTGGAAACACCATATATTTT. It encodes CASSPLSGNTIYF.

The sample holds a few counts of this clone. The chain recombines TRBV7-9 with TRBJ1-5; D might be TRBD1 (6 bases). This CDR3 is built from 13 residues. The V gene's germline CDR1 is SEHNR and CDR2 FQNEAQ (reference sequence). V gave up 5 bases and J gave up 3 bases, with 8 bases separating them. CDR3 loop: CASSRQDNQPQHF. The CDR3 DNA is TGTGCCAGCAGCCGACAGGACAATCAGCCCCAGCATTTT.

The chain combines TRBV6-2 or TRBV6-3 with TRBJ1-2; TRBD1 aligns across 7 bases. CDR1 and CDR2 from the germline V gene are MNHEY and SVGEGT. The CDR3 totals 15 residues. The V and J ends lost 6 bases and 6 bases, in that order; junction bases with no gene match: 13. CDR3 protein: CASSPFTGEEDGYTF. CDR3 DNA sequence: TGTGCCAGCAGCCCCTTTACAGGGGAGGAGGATGGCTACACCTTC.

The chain joins TRBV11-2 to TRBJ2-3, with D perhaps TRBD1 (6 bases). Germline assignment: CDR1 SGHAT and CDR2 FQNNGV. V was cut by 5 bases and J by 6 bases, with 12 bases left in between. The CDR3 has 13 residues. The CDR3 protein is CASSMGHPDTQYF. The CDR3 nucleotides are TGTGCCAGCAGCATGGGACACCCGGATACGCAGTATTTT. Filled out from reference TRBV11-2 and TRBJ2-3, the complete variable domain reads EAGVAQSPRYKIIEKRQSVAFWCNPISGHATLYWYQQILGQGPKLLIQFQNNGVVDDSQLPKDRFSAERLKGVDSTLKIQPAKLEDSAVYLCASSMGHPDTQYFGPGTRLTVL.

The chain combines TRBV7-2 with TRBJ1-5; D not certain. V lost 3 bases and J lost 0, with 3 bases in between. The CDR3 totals 13 residues. Per germline, CDR1 SGHTA and CDR2 FQGNSA. The CDR3: CASSLASNQPQHF. Written as DNA, the CDR3 is TGTGCCAGCAGCTTGGCTAGCAATCAGCCCCAGCATTTT.

The chain uses TRBV3-1 (or the pseudogene TRBV3-2) and TRBJ2-1; possible D gene TRBD2, 7 bases. Germline V gene data show CDR1 as LGHDT and CDR2 as YNNKEL (reference sequence). V was shortened by 7 bases and J by 9 bases, with 16 bases between the two germline ends. The CDR3 is made up of 13 amino acids. CDR3 nucleotides: TGTGCCAGCATCTCAAGGGGGGGCGGTGAGCAGTTCTTC. The encoded protein is CASISRGGGEQFF.

Comment on this clone: Likely a read error: the CDR3 ends without its conserved phenylalanine or tryptophan. Because the CDR3's place on the DNA is in doubt, the DNA is left out and the CDR3 is given as listed by TCRdb. This chain connects TRBV6-9 to TRBJ1-1; the DNA was not used to check the table's D call, TRBD1. Germline V gene sequence: CDR1 MNHGY, CDR2 SVAAGI. With termini counted, the CDR3 has 9 amino acids. CDR3 in amino acids: CASSYLDRQ.

The J gene is TRBJ1-5, the V gene TRBV19, with D maybe TRBD1 (5 bases). The CDR3 runs 19 residues. Per the germline V gene, CDR1 is LNHDA and CDR2 is SQIVND (reference sequence). The V gene lost 3 bases and the J gene lost 3 bases, with 24 bases spanning the gap. For the CDR3, the DNA is TGTGCCAGTAGTATGAGACAGTCGAATTCGTGGGATGCCAATCAGCCCCAGCATTTT. Amino acid sequence: CASSMRQSNSWDANQPQHF. Full variable domain (missing parts from reference TRBV19 and TRBJ1-5): DGGITQSPKYLFRKEGQNVTLSCEQNLNHDAMYWYRQDPGQGLRLIYYSQIVNDFQKGDIAEGYSVSREKKESFPLTVTSAQKNPTAFYLCASSMRQSNSWDANQPQHFGDGTRLSIL.

This chain links TRBV10-3 with TRBJ1-1; 7 bases align to TRBD1. This CDR3 comprises 16 residues. V lost 0 bases, J lost 7 bases, and 11 bases stayed unmatched. Germline V CDR1 and CDR2: ENHRY, SYGVKD. In DNA, the CDR3 is TGTGCCATCAGTGAGTCCGGGGGGGACAGAATGGGTGAAGCTTTCTTT. Translated: CAISESGGDRMGEAFF.

The chain has TRBV28 and TRBJ2-2, with D tentatively TRBD1 (5 bases). Trimming took 8 bases from V and 2 from J, leaving 12 bases between them. Germline CDR1 reads MDHEN; CDR2 reads SYDVKM. The CDR3 totals 14 residues. The CDR3 here is CASLGQINTGELFF. In nucleotides, the CDR3 is TGTGCCAGCCTGGGGCAGATAAACACCGGGGAGCTGTTTTTT. Full variable domain (remainder filled in from reference TRBV28 and TRBJ2-2): DVKVTQSSRYLVKRTGEKVFLECVQDMDHENMFWYRQDPGLGLRLIYFSYDVKMKEKGDIPEGYSVSREKKERFSLILESASTNQTSMYLCASLGQINTGELFFGEGSRLTVL.

In DNA form, the CDR3 reads TGTGCCAGCAGCCCTAGCGGGGGGGCTAACTCCTACAATGAGCAGTTCTTC. Protein product: CASSPSGGANSYNEQFF. This rearrangement joins TRBV5-4 to TRBJ2-1; 12 bases agree with TRBD2. V was pared by 4 bases and J by 0 bases, with 5 bases of the junction left unmatched. The CDR3 has 17 amino acids. Germline V gene sequence: CDR1 SGHNT, CDR2 YYREEE (reference sequence).

The chain links TRBV9 to TRBJ2-3, with D maybe TRBD2 (6 bases). The CDR3 loop spans 16 amino acids. Trimming left V 0 bases short and J 4 bases short, with 15 bases between. Per germline, CDR1 SGDLS and CDR2 YYNGEE. CDR3 sequence: CASSVGVSGVADTQYF. The CDR3 bases are TGTGCCAGCAGCGTAGGAGTGTCGGGAGTTGCAGATACGCAGTATTTT.

This chain links TRBV5-1 with TRBJ2-3; 7 bases agree with TRBD1. The germline CDR1 and CDR2 sequences are SGHRS and YFSETQ. The CDR3 is 14 amino acids. J was trimmed by 0 bases and V by 7 bases; bases with no gene match: 5. The CDR3 here is CASWDSASTDTQYF. Here the CDR3 DNA reads TGCGCCAGCTGGGACAGCGCAAGCACAGATACGCAGTATTTT.

The rearrangement links TRBV28 to TRBJ2-5; tentative D call: TRBD1 (6 bases). Per the germline V gene, CDR1 is MDHEN and CDR2 is SYDVKM. V was pared by 3 bases and J by 3 bases, with 11 bases between. The CDR3 extends over 14 amino acids. CDR3 nucleotides: TGTGCCAGCAGTTTCCAGGGGACCAAAGAGACCCAGTACTTC. It translates to CASSFQGTKETQYF. Together with reference TRBV28 and TRBJ2-5, the CDR3 gives the full variable domain: DVKVTQSSRYLVKRTGEKVFLECVQDMDHENMFWYRQDPGLGLRLIYFSYDVKMKEKGDIPEGYSVSREKKERFSLILESASTNQTSMYLCASSFQGTKETQYFGPGTRLLVL.

V usage is TRBV6-5 and J usage is TRBJ1-4, with D uncertain. Trimming took 6 bases from V and 0 from J, leaving 8 bases between them. Germline V gives CDR1 MNHEY, CDR2 SVGAGI. This CDR3 region has 14 residues. CDR3 bases: TGTGCCAGCAGATCAGTTCCAACTAATGAAAAACTGTTTTTT. Its translation is CASRSVPTNEKLFF.

The genes are TRBV29-1 and TRBJ2-5; D gene unclear. Trimming removed 4 bases from V and 3 bases from J, with 3 bases in between. This CDR3 spans 10 amino acids. CDR1 and CDR2 (germline): SQVTM, ANQGSEA. The CDR3 DNA reads as TGCAGCGTTGGAGAAGAGACCCAGTACTTC. It translates to CSVGEETQYF.

This chain uses TRBV28 with TRBJ2-1; a weak D match, TRBD2 (5 bases). Germline CDR1 reads MDHEN; CDR2 reads SYDVKM. Trimming stripped 2 bases from V and 0 bases from J, with 8 bases between. The length of the CDR3 is 15 residues. CDR3 nucleotides: TGTGCCAGCAGTTTAAGCGGAGCCTCCTACAATGAGCAGTTCTTC. It is translated as CASSLSGASYNEQFF. Combining the CDR3 with reference TRBV28 and TRBJ2-1 gives the whole variable domain DVKVTQSSRYLVKRTGEKVFLECVQDMDHENMFWYRQDPGLGLRLIYFSYDVKMKEKGDIPEGYSVSREKKERFSLILESASTNQTSMYLCASSLSGASYNEQFFGPGTRLTVL.

V and J are TRBV9 and TRBJ2-2, with D possibly matching TRBD1 (6 bases). The germline V gene has CDR1 SGDLS and CDR2 YYNGEE. V was trimmed by 4 bases and J by 2 bases, leaving 15 bases between them. This CDR3 region has 16 residues. The CDR3, as DNA: TGTGCCAGCAGCTCTCAAGGGACAATCAACACCGGGGAGCTGTTTTTT. Protein sequence: CASSSQGTINTGELFF.

The rearrangement joins TRBV3-1 (or the pseudogene TRBV3-2) to TRBJ2-5; 7 positions agree with TRBD2. Germline V lookup: CDR1 LGHDT, CDR2 YNNKEL (reference sequence). V lost 6 bases and J lost 3; bases outside the gene matches: 4. There are 13 residues in the CDR3. In DNA form, the CDR3 reads TGTGCCAGCAGGCTCCTAGCGGAAGAGACCCAGTACTTC. This gives the protein CASRLLAEETQYF.

The rearrangement joins TRBV28 to TRBJ1-4, with D possibly matching TRBD1 (5 bases). Germline V gene sequence: CDR1 MDHEN, CDR2 SYDVKM. The CDR3 loop spans 14 amino acids. With 5 bases removed from V and 0 bases from J, the gap between germline ends came to 7 bases. CDR3 sequence reads: CASSGTSTNEKLFF. The CDR3 nucleotides read TGTGCCAGCAGTGGGACTTCAACTAATGAAAAACTGTTTTTT.

This chain links TRBV9 with TRBJ2-1; the match to TRBD2 covers 16 bases. Trimming cost V 3 bases and J 6 bases; bases outside gene matches: 6. Germline assignment: CDR1 SGDLS and CDR2 YYNGEE. The CDR3 covers 17 residues. The CDR3 region has the DNA TGTGCCAGCAGCGCGGGGACTAGCGGGGGGGCGGCCAATGAGCAGTTCTTC. Protein sequence: CASSAGTSGGAANEQFF.

This clone was observed once. CDR3 sequence: CASSLPSWTGREEQYF. The CDR3 DNA reads TGTGCCAGCAGCTTACCCTCGTGGACAGGGCGGGAAGAGCAGTACTTC. V and J are TRBV11-2 and TRBJ2-7; 8 bases are shared with TRBD1. V lost 2 bases and J lost 7; bases outside the gene matches: 13. The CDR3 is 16 amino acids. CDR1 and CDR2 (germline): SGHAT, FQNNGV.

The chain employs TRBV28 and TRBJ1-1; D perhaps matches TRBD1 (5 bases). Between the trimmed V and J ends, which lost 7 bases and 5 bases, there was a span of 11 bases. Germline CDR1 is MDHEN and CDR2 is SYDVKM. The CDR3 runs to 12 residues. CDR3 DNA sequence: TGTGCCAGCACACCTCGGGGGACTGAAGCTTTCTTT. Translating gives CASTPRGTEAFF.

The rearrangement links TRBV7-3 to TRBJ1-2, with TRBD1 matching over 8 bases. This CDR3 spans 17 amino acids. The germline V gene has CDR1 SGHTA and CDR2 FQGTGA. Trimming cost V 0 bases and J 3 bases; bases outside gene matches: 9. This CDR3 reads CASSLTASGGQDYGYTF. In DNA form, the CDR3 reads TGTGCCAGCAGCTTAACTGCATCAGGGGGACAGGACTATGGCTACACCTTC.

In this sample, this clone turned up once. The chain has TRBV11-2 and TRBJ2-2, with D possibly being TRBD1 (5 bases). Germline values: CDR1 SGHAT, CDR2 FQNNGV. The CDR3 runs to 14 residues. The germline V and J ends were trimmed by 3 bases and 1 base, with 6 bases remaining between them. The DNA for the CDR3 is TGTGCCAGCAGCTTTGGACAGAACACCGGGGAGCTGTTTTTT. It is translated as CASSFGQNTGELFF.

The sample holds one count of this clone. The rearrangement uses TRBV7-2 and TRBJ2-1; TRBD1 is a possible D gene (5 bases). Germline CDR1 SGHTA, CDR2 FQGNSA. V was cut by 0 bases and J by 6 bases, with 12 bases left in between. CDR3 size: 15 residues. CDR3 protein: CASSLAQRGGNEQFF. The CDR3 DNA sequence: TGTGCCAGCAGCTTAGCGCAAAGGGGCGGCAATGAGCAGTTCTTC.